Each of the 25 T cell receptor beta chains below was sequenced from the same sample in a study of blood T cell repertoires in COVID-19 (dated by TCRdb to between 2020 and 2021). Receptor libraries were prepared by the immunoSEQ multiplex PCR assay. Sourced from immuneACCESS, this table was stored by TCRdb with only in-frame sequences that have V and J called. A share of the clones is absent; for the studies checked, an unresolved V gene accounts for under half, and the remainder has no known explanation. This sample has around 100,000 clones in its table, and approximately 85% of those were observed once. Roughly 5% of the sample comes from the top ten. The sample taken for sequencing was peripheral blood. The receptors stem from an older woman with COVID-19, enrolled during active disease.

The chain employs TRBV18 and TRBJ2-2, with D unresolved. The V gene's germline CDR1 is KGHSH and CDR2 LQKENI. V lost 4 bases to trimming and J lost 7 bases, with 10 bases between them. This CDR3 spans 13 amino acids. The CDR3 DNA reads as TGTGCCAGCTCACTCAGATTTGACGGGGAGCTGTTTTTT. Translated: CASSLRFDGELFF.

V usage is TRBV9 and J usage is TRBJ1-2; D is undetermined. V dropped 0 bases and J dropped 2 bases, with 23 bases sitting between them. The CDR3 is 19 amino acids. The germline CDR1 and CDR2 sequences are SGDLS and YYNGEE. CDR3: CASSVESWEGNLGNYGYTF. DNA of the CDR3: TGTGCCAGCAGCGTAGAATCGTGGGAGGGTAACCTAGGGAACTATGGCTACACCTTC. Looking up the rest from reference TRBV9 and TRBJ1-2 gives the full variable domain: DSGVTQTPKHLITATGQRVTLRCSPRSGDLSVYWYQQSLDQGLQFLIQYYNGEERAKGNILERFSAQQFPDLHSELNLSSLELGDSALYFCASSVESWEGNLGNYGYTFGSGTRLTVV.

The V gene is TRBV18, the J gene TRBJ1-1; D unclear. V was shortened by 1 base and J by 0 bases, with 6 bases between the two germline ends. The CDR3 is 14 residues long. Germline V CDR1 and CDR2: KGHSH, LQKENI. The CDR3 coding sequence is TGTGCCAGCTCACCACAGCCCATGAACACTGAAGCTTTCTTT. Translating it yields CASSPQPMNTEAFF.

This rearrangement joins TRBV10-3 to TRBJ1-2; no firm D call. The CDR3 loop spans 16 amino acids. Germline V gives CDR1 ENHRY, CDR2 SYGVKD. Trimming shortened V by 2 bases and J by 1 base, and 14 bases separated the two germline ends. This CDR3 reads CAISEGEPPNNYGYTF. The CDR3 DNA reads as TGTGCCATCAGTGAGGGGGAGCCCCCGAATAACTATGGCTACACCTTC.

The chain links TRBV19 to TRBJ2-3; TRBD2 matches 11 bases. V lost 0 bases to trimming and J lost 0 bases; unmatched junction nucleotides: 11. The CDR3 contains 20 residues. Germline-derived CDR1 and CDR2 are LNHDA and SQIVND (reference sequence). Here the CDR3 DNA reads TGTGCCAGTAGTATAGAGGGGGCCCGACTAGCGGGGCATAGCACAGATACGCAGTATTTT. Residues: CASSIEGARLAGHSTDTQYF.

The rearrangement joins TRBV7-3 to TRBJ1-6; 10 nucleotides agree with TRBD1. This CDR3 contains 14 residues. The germline V gene encodes CDR1 SGHTA and CDR2 FQGTGA. The junction had 0 bases not matched to a gene; V was cut back by 0 bases and J by 10 bases. This CDR3 reads CASSLTGQGSPLHF. The CDR3 DNA is TGTGCCAGCAGCTTAACGGGACAGGGGTCACCCCTCCACTTT.

The rearrangement joins TRBV15 to TRBJ2-7; D perhaps matches TRBD2 (5 bases). Germline loops: CDR1 LNHNV, CDR2 YYDKDF (reference sequence). The CDR3 has 14 residues. V dropped 5 bases and J dropped 0 bases, with 11 bases sitting between them. The CDR3 loop reads CATSLPGSSYEQYF. Written as DNA, the CDR3 is TGTGCCACCAGCTTACCGGGGAGCTCCTACGAGCAGTACTTC.

The V gene is TRBV25-1, the J gene TRBJ2-1; the D is unclear. The CDR3 is made up of 14 amino acids. Germline V gives CDR1 MGHDK, CDR2 SYGVNS. V lost 0 bases and J 7 bases, leaving 10 bases between the germline ends. The CDR3 reads CASSEYLPRNEQFF. The CDR3 nucleotides read TGTGCCAGCAGTGAATACCTCCCTAGGAATGAGCAGTTCTTC.

This clone was picked up a small number of times. The chain has TRBV5-1 and TRBJ1-5, with a possible D match to TRBD1 (5 bases). The V end lost 4 bases, the J end lost 5 bases, and 13 bases lay between the germline ends. The V gene's germline CDR1 is SGHRS and CDR2 YFSETQ. CDR3 length equals 14 residues. CDR3 sequence: CASSPGGDHQPQHF. The CDR3 nucleotides are TGCGCCAGCAGCCCCGGGGGGGACCATCAGCCCCAGCATTTT.

The chain employs TRBV5-6 and TRBJ2-5; no definite D call. The germline V gene encodes CDR1 SGHDT and CDR2 YYEEEE. The CDR3 is made up of 11 amino acids. V was shortened by 3 bases and J by 2 bases, with 2 bases between the two germline ends. The CDR3 sequence is CASSSQETQYF. The CDR3 region has the DNA TGTGCCAGCAGCTCGCAAGAGACCCAGTACTTC.

The chain links TRBV10-1 to TRBJ2-3; 10 positions match TRBD2. CDR1 is WNHNN, CDR2 SYGVQD, per germline (reference sequence). The ends lost 0 bases at V and 6 bases at J; junction bases unmatched: 9. The CDR3 runs to 17 residues. The CDR3 sequence is CASSESRRAGGSDTQYF. The CDR3 nucleotides read TGCGCCAGCAGTGAGTCCCGTCGAGCGGGGGGGTCGGATACGCAGTATTTT.

This chain links TRBV10-1 with TRBJ1-2, with a possible D match to TRBD1 (6 bases). Germline V gene lookup returns CDR1 WNHNN and CDR2 SYGVQD (reference sequence). The CDR3 is 12 residues long. The V end lost 4 bases, the J end lost 3 bases, and 6 bases lay between the germline ends. DNA of the CDR3: TGCGCCAGCAGTGCAGGGGACTATGGCTACACCTTC. Residues: CASSAGDYGYTF.

The chain combines TRBV5-4 with TRBJ1-2; possibly TRBD1 for D (5 bases). Germline V gene lookup returns CDR1 SGHNT and CDR2 YYREEE (reference sequence). Trimming stripped 4 bases from V and 4 bases from J, with 23 bases between. The CDR3 contains 17 residues. The CDR3 DNA is TGTGCCAGCAGCCCCAGAGATCGGACAATGGGACTCTATGGCTACACCTTC. Its translation is CASSPRDRTMGLYGYTF.

The V call is TRBV5-1, the J call TRBJ1-5; maybe TRBD1 (6 bases). This CDR3 has 14 amino acids. Germline V gene lookup returns CDR1 SGHRS and CDR2 YFSETQ. The germline V and J ends were trimmed by 1 base and 6 bases, with 11 bases remaining between them. CDR3 DNA sequence: TGCGCCAGCAGCTTGAATCCAGGGGCTCAGCCCCAGCATTTT. Translating it yields CASSLNPGAQPQHF.

J is TRBJ2-5 and V is TRBV19, with D possibly being TRBD1 (6 bases). CDR1 and CDR2 from the germline V gene are LNHDA and SQIVND (reference sequence). The germline V and J ends were trimmed by 2 bases and 5 bases, with 15 bases remaining between them. The CDR3 has 15 amino acids. In nucleotides, the CDR3 is TGTGCCAGTAGTATAAAAACAGGGATCCGGGAGACCCAGTACTTC. It yields the protein CASSIKTGIRETQYF.

The chain employs TRBV15 and TRBJ1-2; D gene unclear. Trimming removed 1 base from V and 3 bases from J, with 6 bases in between. The CDR3 totals 13 residues. Germline V lookup: CDR1 LNHNV, CDR2 YYDKDF (reference sequence). In DNA form, the CDR3 reads TGTGCCACCAGCAGAGCCCGGGACTATGGCTACACCTTC. It specifies CATSRARDYGYTF.

V and J are TRBV9 and TRBJ2-5; TRBD2 aligns across 13 bases. The trim removed 1 base at V and 2 bases at J, leaving 11 bases unmatched. The length of the CDR3 is 19 residues. Germline lookup yields CDR1 SGDLS and CDR2 YYNGEE. Written as DNA, the CDR3 is TGTGCCAGCAGCGTATCTTTGACTAGCGGGGGGAATATGCAAGAGACCCAGTACTTC. This translates into CASSVSLTSGGNMQETQYF.

The sample holds one count of this clone. The chain has TRBV30 and TRBJ1-6, with TRBD1 as a possible D gene (6 bases). The V gene lost 2 bases and the J gene lost 2 bases, with 10 bases spanning the gap. Germline CDR1 and CDR2: GTSNPN and SVGIG (reference sequence). The CDR3 is 15 amino acids. Written as DNA, the CDR3 is TGTGCCTGGAGTACAGGGAGCGCCTATAATTCACCCCTCCACTTT. Protein product: CAWSTGSAYNSPLHF.

The table lists this clone with a few counts. The V gene is TRBV10-3, the J gene TRBJ1-1, with TRBD1 as a possible D gene (6 bases). V dropped 6 bases and J dropped 2 bases, with 10 bases sitting between them. The CDR3 totals 13 residues. The germline V gene has CDR1 ENHRY and CDR2 SYGVKD. The CDR3 region is CAISKQGNTEAFF. CDR3 coding DNA: TGTGCCATCAGCAAACAGGGTAACACTGAAGCTTTCTTT.

V and J are TRBV11-3 and TRBJ2-3, with a tentative D call TRBD2 (6 bases). V was pared by 8 bases and J by 0 bases, with 15 bases between. The CDR3 spans 15 residues. In germline, CDR1 is SGHNT, CDR2 YENEEA. CDR3 nucleotides: TGTGCCAGCGGCCCTCCGGGGACTAGCACAGATACGCAGTATTTT. It translates to CASGPPGTSTDTQYF.

The rearrangement uses TRBV29-1 and TRBJ2-2; D is undetermined. CDR1 and CDR2 (germline): SQVTM, ANQGSEA. V gave up 0 bases and J gave up 7 bases, with 6 bases separating them. This CDR3 is 12 amino acids long. The DNA of the CDR3 is TGCAGCGTTGAAGAGGAGTACGGGGAGCTGTTTTTT. The encoded protein is CSVEEEYGELFF.

This chain links TRBV27 with TRBJ1-5, with 7 positions matching TRBD1. V lost 5 bases and J lost 1; bases outside the gene matches: 8. The germline V gene has CDR1 MNHEY and CDR2 SMNVEV (reference sequence). This CDR3 has 16 residues. The CDR3 bases are TGTGCCAGCAGTCCCCACAGGGGAGGCAGCAATCAGCCCCAGCATTTT. Translating it yields CASSPHRGGSNQPQHF.

The chain couples TRBV5-4 to TRBJ1-5, with a tentative D call TRBD1 (5 bases). Germline values: CDR1 SGHNT, CDR2 YYREEE (reference sequence). This CDR3 spans 17 amino acids. Trimming pared 2 bases from V and 2 bases from J, leaving 17 bases between. CDR3 in amino acids: CASSFQGVGGRNQPQHF. Here the CDR3 DNA reads TGTGCCAGCAGCTTCCAAGGGGTAGGAGGGCGCAATCAGCCCCAGCATTTT.

The chain links TRBV19 to TRBJ1-2; 10 nucleotides line up with TRBD1. Germline assignment: CDR1 LNHDA and CDR2 SQIVND (reference sequence). V shed 6 bases and J 8 bases; nucleotides not matched to a gene: 6. This CDR3 is built from 13 residues. CDR3 protein: CASSRDRGWGYTF. DNA of the CDR3: TGTGCCAGTAGCCGGGACAGGGGTTGGGGCTACACCTTC.

This sequence joins TRBV7-3 and TRBJ2-1; the match to TRBD2 covers 15 bases. The germline gives CDR1 SGHTA, CDR2 FQGTGA. The CDR3 spans 16 residues. The V gene end was trimmed by 3 bases and the J gene end by 5 bases; junction bases not matched to a gene: 2. CDR3 residues: CASSFGTSGGNNEQFF. CDR3 in DNA: TGTGCCAGCAGCTTTGGGACTAGCGGGGGGAACAATGAGCAGTTCTTC.